The text below deals with one TCR beta chain. The target of this receptor is not known. Base qualities are missing; no much larger clone stands one base away. This record comes from a study of blood T cells in healthy people across ages (dated by TCRdb to the mid-2010s). Some background on the complete study: In model experiments, template switching captured roughly one uniquely barcoded TCR beta cDNA molecule for every two T cells. The study measured age-related changes in TCR beta repertoire diversity using deep sequencing normalized with unique cDNA molecular identifiers. The donors were divided into four age groups: young (average around 16 years), middle-aged (approximately 39), aged (approximately 59) and long-lived (roughly 88). Donors of different ages were randomly distributed across sequencing lanes to avoid experimental bias. Two additional independent replicas of 1 million unique cDNA reads from the same blood draw were analyzed for two donors (one aged 18 to 30 and one aged 80 or older).

Receptor amplification or capture employed 5' RACE. The instrument was an Illumina HiSeq 2500. A second about 6 to 11 cycle PCR used a sample-barcoded 5' primer and a J-beta primer mix. Each TCR beta cDNA molecule received a unique molecular identifier from a template-switch 5' adaptor carrying 12 random nucleotides. At least 2.5 million CDR3-containing paired-end reads were obtained from each sample. All of the RNA was converted into first-strand cDNA using the Mint cDNA synthesis kit, with a TRBC-specific oligonucleotide serving as the primer. Following uracil-DNA glycosylase treatment, all cDNA underwent a first 18-cycle PCR with the universal primers M1SS and BC2_uni_R. The paper's processing steps were these. Each sample was normalized by randomly selecting 1 million high-quality reads, each carrying a distinct molecular identifier. Instead of being binned into consensus sequences, reads that shared molecular identifiers were thrown out. MiTCR, with a Q25 quality threshold and the strictest error-elimination algorithm, was used for CDR3 identification, clonotype clustering and error correction. A nonparametric unseen species model with Euler transformation was used to estimate lower-bound total TCR beta diversity. TCRdb trimmed the raw reads at Q25, called clones with MiXCR and kept productive beta chains. Duplicate CDR3 protein sequences are folded into a single record with the most common DNA and genes. The V and J calls, along with clone size, are taken from TCRdb and not from the paper's own processing. The table for this sample lists about 1.4 million distinct CDR3 sequences; almost 60% of them were counted only once. Of the sample, about 6.3% falls within the top ten clones.

The CDR3 runs 16 amino acids, cysteine and phenylalanine included. CDR3 DNA is the only sequence kept; it has 48 bases, read in frame from the first base. V sheds 2 bases and J sheds 0 bases, leaving 12 bases between their ends. Via the germline V gene, CDR1 is SGHRS and CDR2 YFSETQ. What the authors observed across the whole study: Compared with the aged group, the long-lived group had more naive CD4+ T cells, fewer expanded clones and increased TCR diversity, suggesting age selection. Donor CMV infection status was unknown, potentially confounding age-related changes in expanded clonotypes. The percentage of naive T cells measured by flow cytometry correlated strongly with observed TCR beta diversity. Bulk unsorted PBMC profiling prevented conclusive comparison of naive and antigen-experienced compartments. Total diversity estimates from one million sequenced T cells were considered lower bounds and underestimates. As age increased, observed TCR beta diversity per million T cells dropped in a roughly linear way, and a significant reduction was already evident by age roughly 36.

The donors were roughly 40 Caucasian individuals from Russia, aged roughly 6 to 95 years, who were systemically healthy. About 9.6 milliliters of peripheral blood were collected from each donor into EDTA-treated Vacutainer tubes. Ficoll-Paque density-gradient centrifugation was used to isolate PBMCs, with at least 6 million per sample. Total RNA was extracted from PBMCs with Trizol reagent, with at least 5 micrograms obtained per sample. For every donor, flow cytometry on a PBMC aliquot measured the percentage of naive CD45RAhigh/CD27high T cells. Sample: blood. This chain joins TRBV5-1 to TRBJ2-1; the D gene is possibly TRBD1, with 6 bases matching. The clonotype was recovered from a man aged 18 to 29 in good health. CDR3 reads: CASSFTGTTSYNEQFF. The DNA reads TGCGCCAGCAGCTTCACCGGGACAACCTCCTACAATGAGCAGTTCTTC. The CDR3, completed at both ends by the reference TRBV5-1 and TRBJ2-1 genes, gives the full variable domain KAGVTQTPRYLIKTRGQQVTLSCSPISGHRSVSWYQQTPGQGLQFLFEYFSETQRNKGNFPGRFSGRQFSNSRSEMNVSTLELGDSALYLCASSFTGTTSYNEQFFGPGTRLTVL.